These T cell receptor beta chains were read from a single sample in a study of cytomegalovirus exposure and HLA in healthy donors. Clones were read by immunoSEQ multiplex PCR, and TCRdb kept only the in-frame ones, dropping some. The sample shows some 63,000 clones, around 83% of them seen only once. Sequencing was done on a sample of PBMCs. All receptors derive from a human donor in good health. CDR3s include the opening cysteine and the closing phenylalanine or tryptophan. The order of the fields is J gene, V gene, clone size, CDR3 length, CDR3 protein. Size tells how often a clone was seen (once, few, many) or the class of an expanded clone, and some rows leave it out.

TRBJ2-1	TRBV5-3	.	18	CARSLAPGLAGVGNEQFF
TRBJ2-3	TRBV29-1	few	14	CSVARVSSTDTQYF
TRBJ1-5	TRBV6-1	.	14	CASSGQGLNQPQHF
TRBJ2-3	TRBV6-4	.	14	CASSERGTTDTQYF
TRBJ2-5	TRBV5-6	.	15	CASSPPGREAETQYF
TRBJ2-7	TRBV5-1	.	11	CASGQNYEQYF
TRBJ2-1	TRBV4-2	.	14	CASSYRGEAGEQLF
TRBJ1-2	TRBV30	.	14	CACFLGQGTGGYTF
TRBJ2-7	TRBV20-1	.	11	CSATSGMEQYF
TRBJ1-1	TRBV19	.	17	CASSTISFGGKSTEAFF
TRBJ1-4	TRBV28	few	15	CASSDAGQLNEKLFF
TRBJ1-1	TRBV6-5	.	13	CASIRTGVTEAFF
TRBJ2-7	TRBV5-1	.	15	CASSLEGGLAYEQYF
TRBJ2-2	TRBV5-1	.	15	CASSYPGTPTGELFF
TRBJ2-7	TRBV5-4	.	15	CASSLGGGGAIEQYF
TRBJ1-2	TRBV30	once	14	CAWSVPSRNYGYTF
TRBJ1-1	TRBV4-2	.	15	CASSQGGQSNTEAFF
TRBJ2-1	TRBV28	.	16	CASSHLRDRKFNEQFF
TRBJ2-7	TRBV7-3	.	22	CASSLALPPPGLAGVWGYEQYF
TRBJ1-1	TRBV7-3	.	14	CASSLQGLGTEAFF
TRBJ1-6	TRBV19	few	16	CASSKSRGLEDSPLHF
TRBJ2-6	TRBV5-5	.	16	CASSFLGISGANVLTF
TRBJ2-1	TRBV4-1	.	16	CASSQGLPVSYNEQFF
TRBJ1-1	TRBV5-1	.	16	CASSFGVDFQDTEAFF
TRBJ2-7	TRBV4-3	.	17	CASSRRTSGRAGYEQYF
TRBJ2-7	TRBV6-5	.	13	CASRTGVGYEQYF
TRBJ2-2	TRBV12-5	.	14	CASGLDRVTGELFF
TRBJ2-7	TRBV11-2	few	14	CASSPDRHSYEQYF
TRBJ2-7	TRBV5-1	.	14	CASSLGALSYEQYF
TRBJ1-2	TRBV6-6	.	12	CASSYISYGYTF
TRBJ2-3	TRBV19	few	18	CASSIDRFVDRPGDTQYF
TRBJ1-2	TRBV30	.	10	CAWNPDGYTF
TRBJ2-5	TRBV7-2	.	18	CASSLTPPAAKLQETQYF
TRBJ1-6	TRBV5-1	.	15	CASTSTGDLNSPLHF
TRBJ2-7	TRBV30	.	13	CTCLPQVVGEQYF
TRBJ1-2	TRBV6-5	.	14	CASSYSGQGVGYTF
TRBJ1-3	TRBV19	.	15	CASSTMTGSGNTIYF
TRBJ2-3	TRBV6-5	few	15	CASRNSGASTDTQYF
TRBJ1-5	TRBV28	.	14	CASTRTGNNQPQHF
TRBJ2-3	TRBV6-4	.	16	CASSDSSGGDTDTQYF
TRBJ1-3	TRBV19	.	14	CASRGQGAGNTIYF
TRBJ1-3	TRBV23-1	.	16	CASSPRSAESGNTIYF
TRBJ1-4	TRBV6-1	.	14	CASIVGRGSEKLFF
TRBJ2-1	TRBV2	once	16	CASSYNSGGPYNEQFF
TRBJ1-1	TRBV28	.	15	CASSLPGQLNTEAFF
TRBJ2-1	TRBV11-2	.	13	CASSTGTDNEQFF
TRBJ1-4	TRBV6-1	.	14	CASSDRQANEKLFF
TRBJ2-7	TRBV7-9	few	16	CSSSLALGGIPYEQYF
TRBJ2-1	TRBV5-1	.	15	CASSGISGVQYEQFF